The 3 T cell receptor beta chains below were found in one sample sequenced in a study of T-cell reconstitution after alpha-beta-depleted transplantation in children. A library of TCRbeta sequences, prepared with unique molecular identifiers, was generated. TCRdb called the PCR reads again in MiXCR, with one record for every CDR3 protein. The sample records roughly 70,000 distinct CDR3 sequences, approximately 5% being singletons. The sample was PBMCs, mostly from graft donor cells, taken 180 days after TCRalphabeta/CD19-depleted stem cell transplant. Receptors originate from a boy under two years old who had a stem cell transplant for acute myeloid leukemia, so the T cells may come from the graft donor.

Many counts were recorded for this clonotype. This chain joins TRBV28 and TRBJ1-6, with 7 bases matching TRBD1. The CDR3 spans 15 residues. The germline CDR1 and CDR2 sequences are MDHEN and SYDVKM. Trimming removed 6 bases from V and 7 bases from J; junction bases left unmatched: 9. CDR3 bases: TGTGCCAGCAGCTCGACCGGGACAGCCAATTCACCCCTCCACTTT. Amino acid sequence: CASSSTGTANSPLHF.

This clonotype was observed at least ten times. The chain recombines TRBV6-1 with TRBJ2-3; no definite D call. CDR1 is MNHNS and CDR2 is SASEGT in the germline V gene. The germline V and J ends were trimmed by 8 bases and 0 bases, with 9 bases remaining between them. CDR3 length: 13 residues. The CDR3 DNA follows: TGTGCCAGCCGACTTCCTAGCACAGATACGCAGTATTTT. The encoded protein is CASRLPSTDTQYF.

This clonotype was counted at least ten times. CDR3 sequence (DNA): TGTGCCATCAGTGACGGGTACCAAGAGACCCAGTACTTC. Translating gives CAISDGYQETQYF. The chain has TRBV10-3 and TRBJ2-5; no firm D call. The germline V and J ends were trimmed by 3 bases and 0 bases, with 5 bases remaining between them. In germline, CDR1 is ENHRY, CDR2 SYGVKD. The CDR3 runs 13 residues.